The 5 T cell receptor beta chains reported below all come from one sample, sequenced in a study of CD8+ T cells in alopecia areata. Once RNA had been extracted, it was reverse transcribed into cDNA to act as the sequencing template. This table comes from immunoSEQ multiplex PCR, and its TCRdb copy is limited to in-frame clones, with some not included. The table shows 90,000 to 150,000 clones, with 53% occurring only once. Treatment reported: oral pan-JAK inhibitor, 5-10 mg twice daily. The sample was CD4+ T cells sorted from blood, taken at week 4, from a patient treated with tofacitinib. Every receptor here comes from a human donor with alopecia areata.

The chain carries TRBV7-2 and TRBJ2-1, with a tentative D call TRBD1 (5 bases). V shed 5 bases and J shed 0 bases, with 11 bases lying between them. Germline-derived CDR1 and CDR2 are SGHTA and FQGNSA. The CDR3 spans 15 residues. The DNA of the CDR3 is TGTGCCAGCAGCGCGGACACTGGCTCCTACAATGAGCAGTTCTTC. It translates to CASSADTGSYNEQFF.

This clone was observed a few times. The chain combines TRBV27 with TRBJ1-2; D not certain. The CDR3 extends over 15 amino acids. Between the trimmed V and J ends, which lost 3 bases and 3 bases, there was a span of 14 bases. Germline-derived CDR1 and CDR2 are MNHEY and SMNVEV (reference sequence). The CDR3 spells CASSLRAGVDYGYTF. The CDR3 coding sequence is TGTGCCAGCAGTTTGAGGGCGGGCGTCGACTATGGCTACACCTTC.

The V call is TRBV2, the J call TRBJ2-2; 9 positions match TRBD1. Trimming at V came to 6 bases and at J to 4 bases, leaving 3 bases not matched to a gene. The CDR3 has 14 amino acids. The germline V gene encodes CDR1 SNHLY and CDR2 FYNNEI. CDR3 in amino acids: CASRGQGSTGELFF. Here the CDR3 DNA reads TGTGCCAGCAGGGGACAGGGAAGCACCGGGGAGCTGTTTTTT.

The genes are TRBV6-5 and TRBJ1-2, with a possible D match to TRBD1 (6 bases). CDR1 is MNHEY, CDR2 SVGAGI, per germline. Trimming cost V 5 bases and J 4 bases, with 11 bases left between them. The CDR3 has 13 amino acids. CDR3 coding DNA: TGTGCCAGCAGTACCACAGGGACCTATGGCTACACCTTC. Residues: CASSTTGTYGYTF.

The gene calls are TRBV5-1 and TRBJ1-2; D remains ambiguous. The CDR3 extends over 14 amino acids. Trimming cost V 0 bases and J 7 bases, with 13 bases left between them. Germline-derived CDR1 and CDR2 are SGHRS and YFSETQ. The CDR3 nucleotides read TGCGCCAGCAGCTTGGTTGCCCGCCCTAGTGGCTACACCTTC. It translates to CASSLVARPSGYTF. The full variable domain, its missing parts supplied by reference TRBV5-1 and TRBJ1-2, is KAGVTQTPRYLIKTRGQQVTLSCSPISGHRSVSWYQQTPGQGLQFLFEYFSETQRNKGNFPGRFSGRQFSNSRSEMNVSTLELGDSALYLCASSLVARPSGYTFGSGTRLTVV.